Following are 8 T cell receptor beta chains from one sample sequenced in a study of blood T cell repertoires in COVID-19. This table comes from immunoSEQ multiplex PCR, and its TCRdb copy is limited to in-frame clones, with some not included. Counted here are about 480,000 clones, 70% to 90% occurring once; the ten biggest clones make up over 1.5%. Input material: PBMCs or T cells enriched from blood (not recorded which). The receptors come from a woman aged 35 to 49 who had recovered from COVID-19.

The chain recombines TRBV5-1 with TRBJ2-5, with D possibly being TRBD1 (5 bases). The CDR3 sequence is 17 residues long. Between the trimmed V and J ends, which lost 4 bases and 2 bases, there was a span of 21 bases. CDR1 and CDR2 from the germline V gene are SGHRS and YFSETQ. CDR3 region: CASSPDRTTKRQETQYF. CDR3 nucleotide sequence: TGCGCCAGCAGCCCGGACCGGACAACGAAAAGGCAAGAGACCCAGTACTTC.

Turning to this clone: Other DNA sequences in this specimen translate into the identical CDR3. The rearrangement links TRBV12-3 or TRBV12-4 to TRBJ1-1; D unresolved. The V gene lost 6 bases and the J gene lost 5 bases, with 7 bases spanning the gap. The CDR3 spans 11 residues. CDR3 coding DNA: TGTGCCAGCAGCCCTCTGACTGAAGCTTTCTTT. It translates to CASSPLTEAFF.

V usage is TRBV7-6 and J usage is TRBJ1-4; 7 bases fit TRBD1. The CDR3 runs 15 residues. Germline values: CDR1 SGHVS, CDR2 FNYEAQ. V lost 5 bases, J lost 8 bases, and 11 bases stayed unmatched. CDR3 in DNA: TGTGCCAGCAGCCACTGGACAGGCGGAGGGGAAAAACTGTTTTTT. Translation: CASSHWTGGGEKLFF.

The chain uses TRBV7-2 and TRBJ1-2; the D is unclear. Deletions cut 1 base from V and 3 bases from J, with 9 bases between. Germline V gene data show CDR1 as SGHTA and CDR2 as FQGNSA. This CDR3 is 14 amino acids long. The CDR3 region is CASSLGGRYYGYTF. The CDR3 region has the DNA TGTGCCAGCAGCTTAGGCGGGCGGTACTATGGCTACACCTTC. Variable domain in full (rest from reference TRBV7-2 and TRBJ1-2): GAGVSQSPSNKVTEKGKDVELRCDPISGHTALYWYRQSLGQGLEFLIYFQGNSAPDKSGLPSDRFSAERTGGSVSTLTIQRTQQEDSAVYLCASSLGGRYYGYTFGSGTRLTVV.

This chain uses TRBV4-3 with TRBJ1-3; D might be TRBD1 (6 bases). CDR3 size: 17 residues. The germline CDR1 and CDR2 sequences are LGHNA and YSLEER. Trimming removed 0 bases from V and 1 base from J, with 13 bases in between. CDR3 protein: CASSQDQGLISGNTIYF. CDR3 in DNA: TGCGCCAGCAGCCAAGATCAGGGGCTAATATCTGGAAACACCATATATTTT.

V gene TRBV11-3 combines with J gene TRBJ1-1; 11 bases match TRBD1. The CDR3 spans 16 residues. Germline-derived CDR1 and CDR2 are SGHNT and YENEEA. The trim removed 4 bases at V and 2 bases at J, leaving 6 bases unmatched. CDR3: CASSSGQGETNTEAFF. The CDR3 nucleotides are TGTGCCAGCAGCTCGGGACAGGGGGAGACTAACACTGAAGCTTTCTTT.

V and J are TRBV29-1 and TRBJ1-1; a weak D match, TRBD1 (6 bases). CDR1 is SQVTM, CDR2 ANQGSEA, per germline. This CDR3 has 13 residues. Trimming removed 6 bases from V and 0 bases from J, with 11 bases in between. Written as DNA, the CDR3 is TGCAGCGTGAACGGACAGATGAACACTGAAGCTTTCTTT. It is translated as CSVNGQMNTEAFF.

This chain uses TRBV18 with TRBJ1-2; 9 bases are a match to TRBD1. The CDR3 loop spans 19 amino acids. Trimming at V came to 2 bases and at J to 2 bases, leaving 15 bases not matched to a gene. The V gene's germline CDR1 is KGHSH and CDR2 LQKENI. The CDR3 DNA reads as TGTGCCAGCTCACCAGTCATCGGGACAGGGATCCCGCAGAACTATGGCTACACCTTC. It translates to CASSPVIGTGIPQNYGYTF.